This T cell receptor (beta chain) was observed in a study of blood T cell repertoires in COVID-19. As for the study in general: Sources were T cells, B-cell-depleted T cells, or PBMCs; the material itself was cDNA or gDNA.

The CDR3 totals 15 residues. Germline trimming cut 11 bases from V and 4 bases from J; bases unmatched to any gene: 12. Germline CDR1 and CDR2: LNHDA and SQIVND (reference sequence). Per the authors' pipeline: Amplification of reference gene primers was used by the study to estimate nucleated cell counts. Repertoires were generated with immunoSEQ multiplex PCR, while TCRdb's copy carries only in-frame clones and drops some. The V and J calls and clone size come from that table; D and trimming were worked out from the DNA. Seen here are 100,000 or so clones, more than 65% observed once, and the top ten hold about 12%.

The gene calls are TRBV19 and TRBJ1-3; 9 nucleotides align to TRBD1. The sequencing sample was made of peripheral blood. The source of this sequence is a woman aged 70-85 years with acute or convalescent COVID-19. CDR3 sequence: CASRADRGVGNTIYF. CDR3 in DNA: TGTGCCTCCCGGGCGGACAGGGGCGTAGGAAACACCATATATTTT. The whole variable domain, remainder taken from reference TRBV19 and TRBJ1-3, is DGGITQSPKYLFRKEGQNVTLSCEQNLNHDAMYWYRQDPGQGLRLIYYSQIVNDFQKGDIAEGYSVSREKKESFPLTVTSAQKNPTAFYLCASRADRGVGNTIYFGEGSWLTVV.